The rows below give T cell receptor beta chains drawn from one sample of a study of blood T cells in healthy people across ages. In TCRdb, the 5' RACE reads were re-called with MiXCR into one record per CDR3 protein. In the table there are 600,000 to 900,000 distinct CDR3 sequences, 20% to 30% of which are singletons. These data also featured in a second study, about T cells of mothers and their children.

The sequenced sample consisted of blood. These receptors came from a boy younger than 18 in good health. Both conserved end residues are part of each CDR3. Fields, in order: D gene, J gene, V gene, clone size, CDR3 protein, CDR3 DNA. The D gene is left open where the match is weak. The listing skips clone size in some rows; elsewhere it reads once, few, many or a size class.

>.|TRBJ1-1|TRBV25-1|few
CASSEWRAGGGAEAFF
TGTGCCAGCAGTGAATGGCGCGCGGGGGGGGGCGCTGAAGCTTTCTTT
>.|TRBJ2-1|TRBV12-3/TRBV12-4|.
CASSFVGSGGASYNEQFF
TGTGCCAGCAGTTTCGTTGGTTCTGGGGGGGCCTCTTACAATGAGCAGTTCTTC
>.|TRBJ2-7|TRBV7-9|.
CASRPGLTLRISEQYF
TGTGCCAGCAGGCCAGGGTTGACCCTGCGGATTAGCGAGCAGTACTTC
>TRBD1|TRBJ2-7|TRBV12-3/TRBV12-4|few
CASSLATGGEQYF
TGTGCCAGCAGTTTGGCAACAGGGGGCGAGCAGTACTTC
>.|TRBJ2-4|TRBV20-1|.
CSAPSGGNIQYF
TGCAGTGCTCCCTCCGGGGGAAACATTCAGTACTTC
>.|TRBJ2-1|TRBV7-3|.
CASSSTRDEQFF
TGTGCTAGCAGCTCGACTAGGGATGAGCAGTTCTTC
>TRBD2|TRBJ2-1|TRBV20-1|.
CSASGHGLAGEKNEQFF
TGCAGTGCTAGCGGCCACGGACTAGCGGGAGAGAAGAATGAGCAGTTCTTC
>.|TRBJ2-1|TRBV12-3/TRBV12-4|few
CASSLQGYNEQFF
TGTGCCAGCAGTTTACAGGGCTACAATGAGCAGTTCTTC
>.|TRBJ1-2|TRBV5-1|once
CASSLEQDGGYTF
TGCGCCAGCAGCTTGGAACAGGATGGCGGCTACACCTTC
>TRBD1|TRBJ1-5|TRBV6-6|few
CASSFPPGGAGGNQPQHF
TGTGCCAGCAGTTTTCCCCCAGGGGGCGCGGGGGGCAATCAGCCCCAGCATTTT
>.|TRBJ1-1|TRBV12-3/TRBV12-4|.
CASRLGRAEAFF
TGTGCCAGCAGACTGGGCCGCGCTGAAGCTTTCTTT
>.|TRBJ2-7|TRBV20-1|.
CSARRGTVSYEQYF
TGCAGTGCTAGACGGGGGACGGTATCCTACGAGCAGTACTTC
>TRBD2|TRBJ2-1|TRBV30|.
CAWRGLAGGTYGNEQFF
TGTGCCTGGAGGGGACTAGCGGGGGGAACTTACGGGAATGAGCAGTTCTTC
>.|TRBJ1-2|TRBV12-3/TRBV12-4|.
CASSLVTGLNYGYTF
TGTGCCAGCAGTTTAGTGACAGGTCTGAACTATGGCTACACCTTC
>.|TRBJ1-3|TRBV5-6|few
CASSPGQTSGNTIYF
TGTGCCAGCAGCCCCGGACAGACCTCTGGAAACACCATATATTTT
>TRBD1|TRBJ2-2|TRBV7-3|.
CASSSTGTGYSGELFF
TGTGCCAGCAGCTCCACCGGGACAGGGTACTCCGGGGAGCTGTTTTTT
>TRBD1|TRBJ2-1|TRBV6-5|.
CASSQGQGHYNEQFF
TGTGCCAGCAGCCAAGGACAGGGCCACTACAATGAGCAGTTCTTC
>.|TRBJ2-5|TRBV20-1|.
CSAYEETQYF
TGCAGTGCATACGAGGAGACCCAGTACTTC
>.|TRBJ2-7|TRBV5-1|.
CASSPGTGTTYEQYF
TGCGCCAGCAGCCCAGGGACGGGGACGACCTACGAGCAGTACTTC
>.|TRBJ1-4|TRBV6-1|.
CASMWGLSTNEKLFF
TGTGCCAGCATGTGGGGCTTGTCAACTAATGAAAAACTGTTTTTT
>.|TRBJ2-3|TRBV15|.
CATSREGNLGGTDTQYF
TGTGCCACCAGCAGAGAGGGGAATCTGGGCGGGACAGATACGCAGTATTTT
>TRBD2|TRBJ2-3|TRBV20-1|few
CSARKGRAGGTDTQYF
TGCAGTGCTAGGAAAGGGAGGGCGGGGGGCACAGATACGCAGTATTTT
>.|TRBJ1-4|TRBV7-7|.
CASSPQGGTTNEKLFF
TGTGCCAGCAGCCCACAGGGAGGGACAACTAATGAAAAACTGTTTTTT
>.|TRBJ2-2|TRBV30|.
CAWTDQNTGELFF
TGTGCCTGGACGGATCAGAACACCGGGGAGCTGTTTTTT
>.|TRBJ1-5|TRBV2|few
CASSETGSLGLILAQHF
TGTGCCAGCAGTGAAACGGGGTCCCTAGGCTTAATTCTCGCCCAGCATTTT